What follows are 5 T cell receptor beta chains derived from one specimen sequenced in a study of T cell responses to AZD1222 COVID-19 vaccine. Clones were read by immunoSEQ multiplex PCR, and TCRdb kept only the in-frame ones, dropping some. Of about 100,000 clones listed, about 90% are singletons. Sequencing was performed on peripheral blood, taken on day 0 of AZD1222 vaccination. The receptors here all came from an adult in good health.

The chain employs TRBV19 and TRBJ2-5; D is unresolved. The CDR3 is 14 amino acids. V shed 5 bases and J shed 1 base, with 11 bases lying between them. Germline V CDR1 and CDR2: LNHDA, SQIVND (reference sequence). As DNA, the CDR3 is TGTGCCAGTAGTCTATCTTTTGGCCAAGAGACCCAGTACTTC. This codes for CASSLSFGQETQYF.

This clone has a single count. The rearrangement uses TRBV4-1 and TRBJ2-2, with D possibly being TRBD1 or TRBD2 (5 bases each). Per germline, CDR1 MGHRA and CDR2 YSYEKL. Trimming took off 3 bases at V and 4 bases at J, with 6 bases between the two ends. CDR3 length equals 13 residues. CDR3 sequence (DNA): TGCGCCAGCAGCCATGGGGGCACCGGGGAGCTGTTTTTT. This gives the protein CASSHGGTGELFF.

This sequence joins TRBV14 and TRBJ2-7; D not resolved. Between the trimmed V and J ends, which lost 4 bases and 3 bases, there was a span of 10 bases. This CDR3 has 13 residues. Germline CDR1 SGHDN, CDR2 FVKESK. The CDR3 DNA reads TGTGCCAGCAGCCCCGGGCTTTACTACGAGCAGTACTTC. Its protein product is CASSPGLYYEQYF.

CDR3 in DNA: TGTGCCAGCAGTGAAGCGGGATGGTTAGCGGGGATACGCGGGGAGCTGTTTTTT. Translating gives CASSEAGWLAGIRGELFF. J is TRBJ2-2 and V is TRBV6-1; 8 bases agree with TRBD2. Germline values: CDR1 MNHNS, CDR2 SASEGT. The V and J ends lost 0 bases and 7 bases, in that order; junction bases with no gene match: 13. The CDR3 has 18 amino acids.

The chain is built from TRBV5-1 and TRBJ2-7; 10 nucleotides match TRBD2. V was clipped by 1 base and J by 7 bases; unmatched bases: 8. From germline, CDR1 is SGHRS and CDR2 YFSETQ. There are 15 residues in the CDR3. CDR3 in amino acids: CASSLTSGTLGEQYF. CDR3 DNA: TGCGCCAGCAGCTTGACTAGCGGGACGCTAGGGGAGCAGTACTTC.